This is a list of T cell receptor beta chains from one sample in a study of T-cell reconstitution after alpha-beta-depleted transplantation in children. Using its own MiXCR run on the PCR reads, TCRdb lists one record per CDR3 protein. The sample yields around 580,000 distinct CDR3 sequences, 20% to 30% seen once. The material sequenced was PBMCs, taken before TCRalphabeta/CD19-depleted stem cell transplant. The receptors originated from a boy under two years old with Wiskott-Aldrich syndrome, due to receive a stem cell transplant. Each CDR3 is given with its conserved first and last residue. The D gene is left open where the match is weak. Not all rows give a size; the values are once, few, many and, for expanded clones, a class.

j_call | v_call | d_call | clone_size | cdr3_nt | cdr3_aa
TRBJ2-7 | TRBV5-1 | - | - | TGCGCCAGCAGCTTGGACCTTTTCTCCTACGAGCAGTACTTC | CASSLDLFSYEQYF
TRBJ2-7 | TRBV5-1 | - | - | TGCGCCAGCAGCTTGGCTATCCGCCCTGGACCTTACGAGCAGTACTTC | CASSLAIRPGPYEQYF
TRBJ2-3 | TRBV20-1 | TRBD2 | - | TGCAGTGCTCCTCCTAGCGGGAGGCGCACAGATACGCAGTATTTT | CSAPPSGRRTDTQYF
TRBJ2-7 | TRBV5-1 | TRBD1 | few | TGCGCCAGCAGCGCGGGTTCAGGGGGCTACGAGCAGTACTTC | CASSAGSGGYEQYF
TRBJ2-5 | TRBV5-1 | TRBD1 | few | TGCGCCAGCAGCGTGACAGGGCTTCAAGAGACCCAGTACTTC | CASSVTGLQETQYF
TRBJ2-2 | TRBV6-5 | TRBD1 | - | TGTGCCAGCAGTTACTGGGACAGCGGTACCGGGGAGCTGTTTTTT | CASSYWDSGTGELFF
TRBJ2-7 | TRBV12-3/TRBV12-4 | TRBD1 | few | TGTGCCAGCAGTTTACTACGGACAGGGTCCTACGAGCAGTACTTC | CASSLLRTGSYEQYF
TRBJ2-7 | TRBV6-1 | TRBD1 | - | TGTGCCAGCAGTCCGGCCCGCGGGACAGGGGCGCGGGTCTACGAGCAGTACTTC | CASSPARGTGARVYEQYF
TRBJ2-1 | TRBV29-1 | - | few | TGCAGCGTAACACGGAGGGGGTCCTACAATGAGCAGTTCTTC | CSVTRRGSYNEQFF
TRBJ2-2 | TRBV5-1 | - | - | TGCGCCAGCAGCTTCGGCGGGCCCAGCGGGGAGCTGTTTTTT | CASSFGGPSGELFF
TRBJ2-3 | TRBV7-9 | - | few | TGTGCCAGCAGCCTCGGGACACTAGTAGCAGATACGCAGTATTTT | CASSLGTLVADTQYF
TRBJ2-2 | TRBV9 | TRBD2 | - | TGTGCCAGCAGCGTCGGGAGGGCCGGGGAGCTGTTTTTT | CASSVGRAGELFF
TRBJ1-2 | TRBV5-1 | TRBD1 | few | TGCGCCAGCAGCTTGTCGACAGGGGACTATGGCTACACCTTC | CASSLSTGDYGYTF
TRBJ1-1 | TRBV19 | - | - | TGTGCCAGTAAGCCGCAGCCCATGAACACTGAAGCTTTCTTT | CASKPQPMNTEAFF
TRBJ2-1 | TRBV5-1 | - | few | TGCGCCAGCAGCTTTAGACAGGCCTCCTACAATGAGCAGTTCTTC | CASSFRQASYNEQFF
TRBJ2-3 | TRBV20-1 | - | few | TGCAGTGCTAGAGACCTTTGGGGAGATACGCAGTATTTT | CSARDLWGDTQYF
TRBJ1-1 | TRBV28 | - | - | TGTGCCAGCAGTTTACCCGGAGACACTGAAGCTTTCTTT | CASSLPGDTEAFF
TRBJ2-7 | TRBV5-1 | - | few | TGCGCCAGCAGCTTGGCGGCCGGATACGAGCAGTACTTC | CASSLAAGYEQYF
TRBJ2-7 | TRBV21-1 | - | - | TGTGCCAGCAGCAAAGCGCTTTCGGGGGAGTCTTCCTACGAGCAGTACTTC | CASSKALSGESSYEQYF
TRBJ2-3 | TRBV7-2 | TRBD2 | - | TGTGCCAGCAGCCAGGGACTAGCGGCAGATACGCAGTATTTT | CASSQGLAADTQYF
TRBJ1-2 | TRBV7-9 | - | - | TGTGCCAGCAGCTTAGTACGGCAGAACTATGGCTACACCTTC | CASSLVRQNYGYTF
TRBJ2-1 | TRBV20-1 | - | few | TGCAGTGCGGAGACAGTTAATGAGCAGTTCTTC | CSAETVNEQFF
TRBJ2-1 | TRBV7-9 | TRBD2 | - | TGTGCCAGCAGCTTAGTCGGCCTAGCGGGAGTTCTTGAGCAGTTCTTC | CASSLVGLAGVLEQFF
TRBJ2-4 | TRBV5-1 | - | few | TGCGCCAGCAGCTTGGAGAGGGACATTCAGTACTTC | CASSLERDIQYF
TRBJ2-7 | TRBV5-1 | TRBD2 | - | TGCGCCAGTAAAAATCCGGGACTAGCGGGATACGAGCAGTACTTC | CASKNPGLAGYEQYF
TRBJ2-2 | TRBV5-1 | TRBD2 | - | TGCGCCAGCAGCTTGATCGGACTAGCGGAAGTGAACACCGGGGAGCTGTTTTTT | CASSLIGLAEVNTGELFF
TRBJ2-1 | TRBV20-1 | - | few | TGCAGTGCTAGAGTAAGGAACGGAGGGAAGTACAATGAGCAGTTCTTC | CSARVRNGGKYNEQFF
TRBJ1-1 | TRBV5-1 | TRBD1 | - | TGCGCCAGCAGGCGGACAGGGACGTCGGGTGAAGCTTTCTTT | CASRRTGTSGEAFF
TRBJ1-1 | TRBV3-1 | TRBD1 | - | TGTGCCAGCAGCCAAATGGGACAGGGGAACACTGAAGCTTTCTTT | CASSQMGQGNTEAFF
TRBJ2-1 | TRBV20-1 | - | - | TGCAGTGGGGAACAGGATCGTGAGCAGTTCTTC | CSGEQDREQFF
TRBJ1-6 | TRBV4-1 | - | - | TGCGCCAGCAGCCAGAACCCCCAGGGTTCCTATAATTCACCCCTCCACTTT | CASSQNPQGSYNSPLHF
TRBJ2-5 | TRBV20-1 | - | few | TGCAGTGCTAGTTTAGGGGGGGCAAACCAAGAGACCCAGTACTTC | CSASLGGANQETQYF
TRBJ2-5 | TRBV5-6 | TRBD1 | few | TGTGCCAGCAGCTTGAGAGGGGGCTCAGAGACCCAGTACTTC | CASSLRGGSETQYF
TRBJ2-7 | TRBV7-9 | TRBD1 | few | TGTGCCAGCAGCTTACATCGAGGACAGGGGTGGTACGAGCAGTACTTC | CASSLHRGQGWYEQYF
TRBJ2-3 | TRBV20-1 | - | - | TGCAGTGCTAGAGTCGTAGTAGTGCGGGGTACGCAGTATTTT | CSARVVVVRGTQYF
TRBJ2-5 | TRBV5-1 | TRBD2 | - | TGCGCCAGCAGCGTCGGGACTAGCGAGGAGACCCAGTACTTC | CASSVGTSEETQYF
TRBJ2-1 | TRBV4-1 | TRBD2 | - | TGCGCCAGCAGCCAAGACCTAGCGGGAGTCTACAATGAGCAGTTCTTC | CASSQDLAGVYNEQFF
TRBJ2-1 | TRBV27 | - | - | TGTGCCAGCAGTTTATATTTCCGAAGCTCCTACAATGAGCAGTTCTTC | CASSLYFRSSYNEQFF
TRBJ2-3 | TRBV2 | - | - | TGTGCCAGTGCGGCCGGGACCTTTTCCACAGATACGCAGTATTTT | CASAAGTFSTDTQYF
TRBJ2-5 | TRBV20-1 | TRBD2 | - | TGCAGTGCCTCCGGACTAGCGGGAGCGGAGACCCAGTACTTC | CSASGLAGAETQYF
TRBJ2-1 | TRBV15 | TRBD2 | - | TGTGCCACCAGCAGAGGGACTAGCGGGAGCGATGAGCAGTTCTTC | CATSRGTSGSDEQFF
TRBJ1-4 | TRBV11-2 | TRBD1 | few | TGTGCCAGCAGCGCTAGAGTACAGGGGATTAATGAAAAACTGTTTTTT | CASSARVQGINEKLFF
TRBJ1-5 | TRBV12-3/TRBV12-4 | TRBD1 | few | TGTGCCAGCAGCTCACAGGGGGGGGGTCAGCCCCAGCATTTT | CASSSQGGGQPQHF
TRBJ2-5 | TRBV11-2 | TRBD2 | few | TGTGCCAGCAGCCGCGCTAGCGGGAGGCCTCAAGAGACCCAGTACTTC | CASSRASGRPQETQYF
TRBJ2-7 | TRBV28 | - | - | TGTGCCAGCAGATGGGGGGCCTACGAGCAGTACTTC | CASRWGAYEQYF
TRBJ2-5 | TRBV29-1 | TRBD2 | - | TGCAGCGTTGGCTTTGGCGGGAGAGGACGAGAGACCCAGTACTTC | CSVGFGGRGRETQYF
TRBJ2-1 | TRBV25-1 | - | few | TGTGCCAGCAGTCCGAGACCCTTCTGGGATGAGCAGTTCTTC | CASSPRPFWDEQFF
TRBJ2-1 | TRBV12-3/TRBV12-4 | - | - | TGTGCCAGCAGTTTATTTCAGGGAATGGGAAATGAGCAGTTCTTC | CASSLFQGMGNEQFF
TRBJ1-6 | TRBV20-1 | - | few | TGCAGTGCTAGAACCCCACAGGAAAGGGCCTATAATTCACCCCTCCACTTT | CSARTPQERAYNSPLHF
TRBJ2-5 | TRBV5-1 | - | - | TGTGCCAGCAGCTTAGCAGGGGCGCAGGAGACCCAGTACTTC | CASSLAGAQETQYF